The rows below give T cell receptor beta chains drawn from one sample of a study of low-dose radiotherapy and immunotherapy resistance in tumors. TCRdb reanalysed the reads using MiXCR and keeps one entry per CDR3 protein. Of about 35,000 distinct CDR3 sequences in the sample, around 20% were seen once. This specimen was PBMCs, taken after low-dose radiotherapy plus immunotherapy. The source is a female donor with ovarian cancer. Each CDR3 is given with its conserved first and last residue. Fields, in order: D gene, clone size, V gene, J gene, CDR3 DNA, CDR3 protein. A D gene is named only where the DNA matches it firmly. Not every row has a clone size; where given, it reads once, few, many or a size class.

.,.,TRBV28,TRBJ1-2,TGTGCCAGCAGTCCCCAGCACCTTGTCCAGAGGGGCTATGGCTACACCTTC,CASSPQHLVQRGYGYTF
.,many,TRBV6-5,TRBJ1-1,TGTGCCAGCAGTTACCTCATATCTGGGAACACTGAAGCTTTCTTT,CASSYLISGNTEAFF
.,many,TRBV19,TRBJ1-1,TGTGCCAGCCGTTCGGTCCCCGATAACACTGAAGCTTTCTTT,CASRSVPDNTEAFF
.,many,TRBV30,TRBJ1-2,TGTGCCTGGAGAAAGGTGGCGTTAAGTTATGGCTACACCTTC,CAWRKVALSYGYTF
.,.,TRBV18,TRBJ2-5,TGTGCCAGCTCACCAGGACAGCACCAAGAGACCCAGTACTTC,CASSPGQHQETQYF
TRBD2,many,TRBV19,TRBJ2-3,TGTGCCAGTCGAATGGGCCTAGCGGGCACAGATACGCAGTATTTT,CASRMGLAGTDTQYF
TRBD1,.,TRBV5-1,TRBJ2-7,TGCGCCAGCAGCCCCCGGACAGGGACGACCTACGAGCAGTACTTC,CASSPRTGTTYEQYF
.,many,TRBV29-1,TRBJ2-7,TGCAGCGTTGAGGGGAGCTCCTACGAGCAGTACTTC,CSVEGSSYEQYF
TRBD1,many,TRBV9,TRBJ2-7,TGTGCCAGCAGCGGACAGGGCTACGAGCAGTACTTC,CASSGQGYEQYF
TRBD1,many,TRBV2,TRBJ1-5,TGTGCCAGCAGTAAGCAGGGGGTTAGCAATCAGCCCCAGCATTTT,CASSKQGVSNQPQHF
.,many,TRBV20-1,TRBJ2-3,TGCAGTGCTAGAGATTTGGTGGGGAACACAGATACGCAGTATTTT,CSARDLVGNTDTQYF
TRBD2,.,TRBV12-3/TRBV12-4,TRBJ2-7,TGTGCCAGCAGTTTAGCGGGAGGGCTCAACGAGCAGTACTTC,CASSLAGGLNEQYF
TRBD1,many,TRBV20-1,TRBJ2-1,TGCAGTGCTAGAGGGGACAGGGATCATGAGCAGTTCTTC,CSARGDRDHEQFF
.,many,TRBV6-5,TRBJ1-3,TGTGCCAGCAGTCCACAGGGAAACACCATATATTTT,CASSPQGNTIYF
TRBD1,many,TRBV29-1,TRBJ2-5,TGCAGCGTTGAACCGGACAGGGGGCGAGAGACCCAGTACTTC,CSVEPDRGRETQYF
.,many,TRBV28,TRBJ2-7,TGTGCCAGCAGTTCCTACAGGGCTGCCCACGAGCAGTACTTC,CASSSYRAAHEQYF
.,many,TRBV5-3,TRBJ2-7,TGTGCCAGCAGCTTGGGCGCCGTGACTACTCCAGGGTACTTC,CASSLGAVTTPGYF
TRBD2,many,TRBV6-5,TRBJ2-1,TGTGCCAGCAGTTACTCCGGACTAGCGGGGGGGGTATATGAGCAGTTCTTC,CASSYSGLAGGVYEQFF
.,once,TRBV28,TRBJ2-7,TGTGCCAGCAGTTCACCTGGCCGTGAGCAGTACTTC,CASSSPGREQYF
TRBD1,many,TRBV6-5,TRBJ1-6,TGTGCCAGCAGTTACGGGACAGCGACTTCACCCCTCCACTTT,CASSYGTATSPLHF
.,.,TRBV7-3,TRBJ2-7,TGTGCCAGCAGCTTAAGGGGGTCTGACGAGCAGTACTTC,CASSLRGSDEQYF
.,many,TRBV24-1,TRBJ1-4,TGTGCCACCAGTGATTTTGCCGGACCGTATGAAAAACTGTTTTTT,CATSDFAGPYEKLFF
.,many,TRBV29-1,TRBJ1-1,TGCAGCGTGCACAGGGTGAACACTGAAGCTTTCTTT,CSVHRVNTEAFF
TRBD2,.,TRBV28,TRBJ2-3,TGTGCCAGCAGTGACGCGGGAGGGGGGACAGATACGCAGTATTTT,CASSDAGGGTDTQYF
.,many,TRBV5-4,TRBJ2-7,TGTGCCAGCAGCTTGCCCCGGGTAGGATCCCACGAGCAGTACTTC,CASSLPRVGSHEQYF
TRBD1,many,TRBV27,TRBJ2-7,TGTGCCAGCAGTTACGGACAGGGATACTCCTACGAGCAGTACTTC,CASSYGQGYSYEQYF
.,many,TRBV7-2,TRBJ1-5,TGTGCCAGCAGCTTTCTGACGGGGTCGAATCAGCCCCAGCATTTT,CASSFLTGSNQPQHF
.,many,TRBV4-1,TRBJ2-3,TGCGCCAGCAGCCCCCAGCCAGGGCCCACAGATACGCAGTATTTT,CASSPQPGPTDTQYF
TRBD2,many,TRBV29-1,TRBJ2-5,TGCAGCGTTGCGGGAGTGGGGGGGGAGACCCAGTACTTC,CSVAGVGGETQYF
TRBD1,.,TRBV20-1,TRBJ1-3,TGCAGTGCTAGAAGGACAGGGGGACCTGGAAACACCATATATTTT,CSARRTGGPGNTIYF
.,many,TRBV19,TRBJ2-7,TGTGCCAGTAGTATAAAGGGATCTGGCGACGAGCAGTACTTC,CASSIKGSGDEQYF
.,.,TRBV14,TRBJ2-2,.,CASSRRTLNTGELFFF
TRBD1,medium-sized,TRBV28,TRBJ1-2,TGTGCCAGCAGGTGGGACAGGAGTAATGGCTACACCTTC,CASRWDRSNGYTF
TRBD1,medium-sized,TRBV15,TRBJ2-1,TGTGCCACCAGCAGAGATGCGACAGGGTCGCATGAGCAGTTCTTC,CATSRDATGSHEQFF
.,.,TRBV28,TRBJ2-7,TGTGCCAGCAGTTCCCAGACCTCTAGATACGAGCAGTACTTC,CASSSQTSRYEQYF
.,many,TRBV20-1,TRBJ1-6,TGCAGTGCCCCCGTGGGCGGGGACCGAAGATCACCCCTCCACTTT,CSAPVGGDRRSPLHF
.,.,TRBV5-5,TRBJ2-1,TGTGCCAGCAGCTTGGCCGGACTGACCTACAATGAGCAGTTCTTC,CASSLAGLTYNEQFF
.,many,TRBV2,TRBJ1-5,TGTGCCAGCACTCAGGCAGGTGATAATCAGCCCCAGCATTTT,CASTQAGDNQPQHF
.,many,TRBV11-1,TRBJ2-2,TGTGCCAGCAGCCTACCGGGCGGGGTTCCCGGGGAGCTGTTTTTT,CASSLPGGVPGELFF
TRBD2,many,TRBV5-4,TRBJ2-1,TGTGCCAGCAGCATCACTAGCGGGGGGGGAAATGAGCAGTTCTTC,CASSITSGGGNEQFF
TRBD2,.,TRBV30,TRBJ2-7,TGTGCCTGGAGTACGGGACTAGAGTACGAGCAGTACTTC,CAWSTGLEYEQYF
.,many,TRBV12-3/TRBV12-4,TRBJ1-5,TGTGCCAGCAGTTTAGGGCAGGGGAATCAGCCCCAGCATTTT,CASSLGQGNQPQHF
TRBD1,few,TRBV7-3,TRBJ1-1,TGTGCCAGCAGCTTATGGGGGGGAGGGGGCGGCACTGAAGCTTTCTTT,CASSLWGGGGGTEAFF
.,many,TRBV11-2,TRBJ2-7,TGTGCCAGCAGCTTAGATTGGGGGAGCTCCTACGAGCAGTACTTC,CASSLDWGSSYEQYF
TRBD1,many,TRBV5-6,TRBJ2-7,TGTGCCAGCAGCTCACAGGGGTACTACGAGCAGTACTTC,CASSSQGYYEQYF
.,many,TRBV10-3,TRBJ1-3,TGTGCCATCAGTAGTCTCGACCCACCTGGAAACACCATATATTTT,CAISSLDPPGNTIYF
.,many,TRBV12-5,TRBJ1-5,TGTGCTAGTGGCCCAGACACCGAGGGTCAGCCCCAGCATTTT,CASGPDTEGQPQHF
TRBD2,many,TRBV29-1,TRBJ2-7,TGCAGCGTTGATGGGGGGGACGTTTACGAGCAGTACTTC,CSVDGGDVYEQYF